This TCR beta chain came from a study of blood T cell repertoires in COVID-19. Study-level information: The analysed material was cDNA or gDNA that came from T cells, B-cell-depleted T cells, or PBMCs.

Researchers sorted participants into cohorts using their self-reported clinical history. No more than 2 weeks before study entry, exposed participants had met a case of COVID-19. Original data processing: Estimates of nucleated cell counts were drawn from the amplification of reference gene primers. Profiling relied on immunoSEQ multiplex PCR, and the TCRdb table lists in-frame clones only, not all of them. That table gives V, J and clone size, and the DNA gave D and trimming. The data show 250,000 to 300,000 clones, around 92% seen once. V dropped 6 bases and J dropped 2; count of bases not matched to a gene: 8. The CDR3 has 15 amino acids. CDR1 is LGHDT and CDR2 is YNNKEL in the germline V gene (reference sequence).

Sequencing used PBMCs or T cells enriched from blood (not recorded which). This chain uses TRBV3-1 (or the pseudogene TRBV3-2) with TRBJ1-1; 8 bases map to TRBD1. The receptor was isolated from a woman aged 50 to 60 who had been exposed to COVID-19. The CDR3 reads CASREGTGINTEAFF. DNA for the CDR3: TGTGCCAGCAGGGAGGGGACAGGTATTAACACTGAAGCTTTCTTT.